This T cell receptor (beta chain) was documented in a study of blood T cells in healthy people across ages. Isolation of PBMCs gave at least 7 million cells per sample. This CDR3 is 15 amino acids long. V lost 1 base and J 6 bases, leaving 12 bases between the germline ends. The germline CDR1 and CDR2 sequences are SGHVS and FNYEAQ. Study-wide findings and caveats: TCR beta diversity per million T cells fell roughly linearly with age.

Combining a sample-barcoded 5' primer with a J-beta primer mix, a second PCR ran for roughly 7 to 12 cycles. TCRdb recomputed calls from the 5' RACE reads with MiXCR, one row per CDR3 protein. The data contain hundreds of thousands of distinct CDR3 sequences, over 20% of them singletons. Concerning this clonotype itself: The antigen is unknown.

The sequenced material came from blood. The source is a man aged 65 to 85 in good health. This chain joins TRBV7-6 and TRBJ1-4; D not certain. The CDR3 is CASSLVGSNDEKLFF. The CDR3, as DNA: TGTGCCAGCAGCTTAGTTGGCAGTAACGATGAAAAACTGTTTTTT. Full variable domain (missing parts from reference TRBV7-6 and TRBJ1-4): GAGVSQSPRYKVTKRGQDVALRCDPISGHVSLYWYRQALGQGPEFLTYFNYEAQQDKSGLPNDRFSAERPEGSISTLTIQRTEQRDSAMYRCASSLVGSNDEKLFFGSGTQLSVL.